The rows below give T cell receptor beta chains drawn from one sample of a study of T-cell reconstitution after alpha-beta-depleted transplantation in children. Using its own MiXCR run on the PCR reads, TCRdb lists one record per CDR3 protein. The top ten clones hold around 38% of a sample with approximately 350,000 distinct CDR3 sequences, about 16% of them seen once. Specimen: PBMCs, mostly from graft donor cells, collected 360 days after TCRalphabeta/CD19-depleted stem cell transplant. The receptors derive from a male patient aged 2 to 9 who had a stem cell transplant for acute lymphoblastic leukemia, so the T cells may come from the graft donor. The CDR3 runs from the conserved cysteine through the conserved F or W. The order of the fields is J gene, V gene, D gene, clone size, CDR3 DNA, CDR3 protein. A D gene is named only where the DNA matches it firmly. Clone size is given for some rows only: seen once, a few or many times, or a class if the clone is expanded.

>TRBJ1-1|TRBV25-1|TRBD1|NA
TGTGCCAGCAGGCCAGGGGGCATGAACACTGAAGCTTTCTTT
CASRPGGMNTEAFF
>TRBJ2-1|TRBV30|NA|NA
TGTGCCTGGAGTGGCGGGGGCTTGGTGAATGAGCAGTTCTTC
CAWSGGGLVNEQFF
>TRBJ2-1|TRBV10-3|TRBD2|NA
TGTGCCATCAGTGAATGGCGGGAGAGGGATGAGCAGTTCTTC
CAISEWRERDEQFF
>TRBJ2-7|TRBV12-3/TRBV12-4|NA|NA
TGTGCCAGCAGTTTAAGGGCTCTGACCCCCTCCTACGAGCAGTACTTC
CASSLRALTPSYEQYF
>TRBJ2-1|TRBV29-1|TRBD2|many
TGCAGCGTTGACCTAGCGGGGCCGTACAATGAGCAGTTCTTC
CSVDLAGPYNEQFF
>TRBJ2-5|TRBV29-1|TRBD1|NA
TGCAGCTATGGGGACAGGGGGCTTGGGACCCAGTACTTC
CSYGDRGLGTQYF
>TRBJ2-7|TRBV6-5|NA|NA
TGTGCCAGCAGTTACTCGATCCCCCGACTTCCGGCGGGCTACGAGCAGTACTTC
CASSYSIPRLPAGYEQYF
>TRBJ2-4|TRBV10-2|TRBD1|many
TGCGCCAGCAGTGAGGGGGACAGGGGGAGGAACATTCAGTACTTC
CASSEGDRGRNIQYF
>TRBJ2-5|TRBV18|NA|NA
TGTGCCAGCTCAATCTCCCCCGGACAGACGTACCAAGAGACCCAGTACTTC
CASSISPGQTYQETQYF
>TRBJ2-5|TRBV14|TRBD1|NA
TGTGCCAGCAGCCAAGGGACAGGGGCGCAAGAGACCCAGTACTTC
CASSQGTGAQETQYF
>TRBJ2-5|TRBV20-1|TRBD2|NA
TGCAGTGCAGCGGGAGTACAAGAGACCCAGTACTTC
CSAAGVQETQYF
>TRBJ2-1|TRBV12-3/TRBV12-4|TRBD2|many
TGTGCCAGCAGTTTACTATTGCGGGAGGGCATCAATGAGCAGTTCTTC
CASSLLLREGINEQFF
>TRBJ2-1|TRBV7-8|NA|many
TGTGCCAGCAGCGTCGGACGGGCGGTCACCTCCTACAATGAGCAGTTCTTC
CASSVGRAVTSYNEQFF
>TRBJ1-1|TRBV10-3|NA|few
TGTGCCATCGGGCGGGGTGGTAAGAACACTGAAGCTTTCTTT
CAIGRGGKNTEAFF
>TRBJ2-3|TRBV29-1|NA|NA
TGCAGCGGAAAGAGGGGACTCCTAACAGATACGCAGTATTTT
CSGKRGLLTDTQYF
>TRBJ2-1|TRBV28|TRBD2|few
TGTGCCAGCAGTTTTAATCCCGGGACTATGGTCTACAATGAGCAGTTCTTC
CASSFNPGTMVYNEQFF
>TRBJ2-1|TRBV12-3/TRBV12-4|NA|many
TGTGCCAGCAGTTCCGGGGGGCATGAGCAGTTCTTC
CASSSGGHEQFF
>TRBJ2-3|TRBV9|NA|NA
TGTGCCAGCAGCGACCACCAGGGTGGAGATACGCAGTATTTT
CASSDHQGGDTQYF
>TRBJ2-1|TRBV11-1|TRBD2|NA
TGTGCCAGCAGCACTCCCCTGGGACTAGCGGGAGGGCCTGGCAATGAGCAGTTCTTC
CASSTPLGLAGGPGNEQFF
>TRBJ1-1|TRBV7-9|NA|NA
TGTGCCAGCAGGAAGGGGCCCCCAAGGACTGAAGCTTTCTTT
CASRKGPPRTEAFF
>TRBJ2-7|TRBV30|NA|few
TGTGCCTGGAGTGTATATCGCGCAGACGAGCAGTACTTC
CAWSVYRADEQYF
>TRBJ2-1|TRBV29-1|NA|NA
TGCAGCGTTGAAGGGGGCTTGGGGAATGAGCAGTTCTTC
CSVEGGLGNEQFF
>TRBJ2-7|TRBV4-3|TRBD1|NA
TGCGCCAGCAGCCAAGATCTGGGAACAGGGGGCCACGAGCAGTACTTC
CASSQDLGTGGHEQYF
>TRBJ2-7|TRBV4-2|NA|NA
TGTGCCAGCAGTCCGGGGCCCCTCTGCTCCTACGAGCAGTACTTC
CASSPGPLCSYEQYF
>TRBJ2-6|TRBV19|NA|NA
TGTGCCAGTATCCCGTCCGGGGCCAACGTCCTGACTTTC
CASIPSGANVLTF
>TRBJ2-2|TRBV5-1|NA|NA
TGCGCCAGCAGCTTGGCCGCGGACCCGAGCACCGGGGAGCTGTTTTTT
CASSLAADPSTGELFF
>TRBJ2-1|TRBV27|NA|NA
TGTGCCAGCAGTCCCGGGACAAAGGGTGAGCAGTTCTTC
CASSPGTKGEQFF
>TRBJ2-2|TRBV6-1|NA|few
TGTGCCAGCAGCCGGGACACCTACACCGGGGAGCTGTTTTTT
CASSRDTYTGELFF
>TRBJ2-7|TRBV20-1|TRBD2|few
TGCAGTGCTAGAGATGGGCTAGCGGGATACTACGAGCAGTACTTC
CSARDGLAGYYEQYF
>TRBJ2-1|TRBV6-2/TRBV6-3|NA|NA
TGTGCCAGCAGTGAGGACAGCCACAATGAGCAGTTCTTC
CASSEDSHNEQFF
>TRBJ1-6|TRBV29-1|NA|NA
TGCAGCGCCTCCATAGGGGGGTACTCACCCCTCCACTTT
CSASIGGYSPLHF
>TRBJ2-3|TRBV18|TRBD2|NA
TGTGCCAGCTCACCGACTAGCGGACGCACAGATACGCAGTATTTT
CASSPTSGRTDTQYF
>TRBJ2-7|TRBV5-6|TRBD1|NA
TGTGCCAGCAGCTTCCCGGACAGGGGAGCCTACGAGCAGTACTTC
CASSFPDRGAYEQYF
>TRBJ2-1|TRBV9|NA|NA
TGTGCCAGCAGCGTAGTGTCTAGGGCCCCCAATGAGCAGTTCTTC
CASSVVSRAPNEQFF
>TRBJ2-3|TRBV13|NA|NA
TGTGCCAGCAGCTCCCCCCCAGGGAGGCTCACAGATACGCAGTATTTT
CASSSPPGRLTDTQYF
>TRBJ2-1|TRBV4-1|NA|NA
TGCGCCAGCAGCCAAGATTGGTCAAATGAGCAGTTCTTC
CASSQDWSNEQFF
>TRBJ2-1|TRBV2|TRBD2|NA
TGTGCCTTTCTCACCGGACTAGCAGGGTACAATGAGCAGTTCTTC
CAFLTGLAGYNEQFF
>TRBJ2-5|TRBV12-3/TRBV12-4|NA|few
TGTGCCAGCAGTCGGACCCCCCCACTGGATCAGTACTTC
CASSRTPPLDQYF
>TRBJ2-5|TRBV20-1|NA|few
TGCAGTGCTAGTCCGGAAGAGACCCAGTACTTC
CSASPEETQYF
>TRBJ2-3|TRBV11-2|NA|few
TGTGCCAGCGGTACTGGGACACCGTTTATCCGAACTAGCACAGATACGCAGTATTTT
CASGTGTPFIRTSTDTQYF
>TRBJ2-5|TRBV12-3/TRBV12-4|NA|many
TGTGCCAGCAGTTTCGGGCAGACCCAGTACTTC
CASSFGQTQYF
>TRBJ1-5|TRBV4-1|NA|few
TGCGCCAGCAGCCAAGATTGGGGTCAGCCCCAGCATTTT
CASSQDWGQPQHF
>TRBJ1-6|TRBV3-1|NA|NA
TGTGCCAGCAGCCAAGATGTAGGGGGGGGTTCACCCCTCCACTTT
CASSQDVGGGSPLHF
>TRBJ2-2|TRBV24-1|TRBD1|many
TGTGCCACCAGTGATCCACGACAGGGTCAGGGCACCGGGGAGCTGTTTTTT
CATSDPRQGQGTGELFF
>TRBJ2-2|TRBV12-3/TRBV12-4|TRBD1|NA
TGTGCCAGCAGTTCCGGGACAGGGGGAGTCACCGGGGAGCTGTTTTTT
CASSSGTGGVTGELFF
>TRBJ2-5|TRBV27|TRBD1|once
TGTGCCAGCAGTTCCATCCGGGGGACAGGCAAGAGAACCCAGTACTTC
CASSSIRGTGKRTQYF
>TRBJ2-3|TRBV2|TRBD2|once
TGTGCCTTCTCAACCGGGACTAGCGGGAGGTTGGGCACAGATACGCAGTATTTT
CAFSTGTSGRLGTDTQYF
>TRBJ1-5|TRBV12-3/TRBV12-4|NA|many
TGTGCCAGCAGTTTTGGGGGACAGCCCCAGCATTTT
CASSFGGQPQHF
>TRBJ2-3|TRBV27|NA|few
TGTGCCAGCAGTTTATTTAGCACAGATACGCAGTATTTT
CASSLFSTDTQYF
>TRBJ2-2|TRBV28|NA|NA
TGTGCCAGCAGTTTATCCACAGGGTTGACCGGGGAGCTGTTTTTT
CASSLSTGLTGELFF
>TRBJ2-7|TRBV10-3|NA|NA
TGTGCCATCGGGGCGGGATCTTCCTACGAGCAGTACTTC
CAIGAGSSYEQYF
>TRBJ2-1|TRBV5-1|NA|few
TGCGCCAGCAGGGCCGGGCGGGAAGTAGGCAATGAGCAGTTCTTC
CASRAGREVGNEQFF
>TRBJ2-3|TRBV7-2|NA|NA
TGTGCCAGCAGCTTAGACGGGAGTGGAGATACGCAGTATTTT
CASSLDGSGDTQYF
>TRBJ1-2|TRBV21-1|NA|few
TGTGCCAGCAGCAAAGGATGTACAGGCTCCCCCTCTAACTATGGCTACACCTTC
CASSKGCTGSPSNYGYTF
>TRBJ2-7|TRBV5-6|NA|NA
TGTGCCAGCAGCTTGGTAGGGGGAGTGATCCACGAGCAGTACTTC
CASSLVGGVIHEQYF
>TRBJ2-3|TRBV5-1|TRBD2|NA
TGCGCCAGCAGCTTGGGTAGCGGGAGCCTCACAGATACGCAGTATTTT
CASSLGSGSLTDTQYF